This T cell receptor (beta chain) derives from a study of control samples from healthy donors and cancer patients. The germline gives CDR1 SGHDT, CDR2 YYEEEE. The CDR3 is 14 residues long. Trimming took off 4 bases at V and 4 bases at J, with 14 bases between the two ends. Method: immunoSEQ multiplex PCR; TCRdb's copy keeps in-frame clones and lacks some. The table has about 96,000 clones, 80% to 95% seen once. This chain uses TRBV5-6 with TRBJ1-2; D might be TRBD1 (6 bases). The sample comprised blood. The receptor's source is a man younger than 35 in good health. For the CDR3, the DNA is TGTGCCAGCAGCCCCAGGGGCGGGAGCTATGGCTACACCTTC. The encoded protein is CASSPRGGSYGYTF. The complete variable domain, with remaining parts taken from reference TRBV5-6 and TRBJ1-2, reads DAGVTQSPTHLIKTRGQQVTLRCSPKSGHDTVSWYQQALGQGPQFIFQYYEEEERQRGNFPDRFSGHQFPNYSSELNVNALLLGDSALYLCASSPRGGSYGYTFGSGTRLTVV.